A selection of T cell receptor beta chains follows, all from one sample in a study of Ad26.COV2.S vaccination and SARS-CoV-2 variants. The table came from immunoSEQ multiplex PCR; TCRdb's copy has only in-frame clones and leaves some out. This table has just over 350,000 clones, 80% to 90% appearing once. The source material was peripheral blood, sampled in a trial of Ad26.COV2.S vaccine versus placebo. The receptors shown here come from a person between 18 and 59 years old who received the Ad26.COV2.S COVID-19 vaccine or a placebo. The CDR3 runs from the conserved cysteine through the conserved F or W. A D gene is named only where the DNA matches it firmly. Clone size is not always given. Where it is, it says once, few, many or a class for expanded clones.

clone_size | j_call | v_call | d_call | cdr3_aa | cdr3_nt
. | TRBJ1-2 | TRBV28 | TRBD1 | CASSFSGGNGYTF | TGTGCCAGCAGTTTTTCAGGGGGCAATGGCTACACCTTC
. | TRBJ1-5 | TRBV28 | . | CASSLDRPQHF | TGTGCCAGCAGTTTAGACAGGCCCCAGCATTTT
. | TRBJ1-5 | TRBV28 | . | CASSPTTGTDNSNQPQHF | TGTGCCAGCAGTCCGACAACCGGGACTGATAATAGCAATCAGCCCCAGCATTTT
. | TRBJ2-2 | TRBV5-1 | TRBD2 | CASSPLAGGVAGELFF | TGCGCCAGCAGCCCCTTAGCGGGAGGCGTTGCCGGGGAGCTGTTTTTT
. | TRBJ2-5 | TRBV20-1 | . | CSAIRGETQYF | TGCAGTGCTATTAGGGGGGAGACCCAGTACTTC
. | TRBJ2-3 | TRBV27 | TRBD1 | CASSMRQGTSTDTQYF | TGTGCCAGCAGTATGCGACAGGGAACTAGCACAGATACGCAGTATTTT
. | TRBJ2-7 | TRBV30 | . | CAWRIYVGGEINYEQYF | TGTGCCTGGAGAATCTATGTGGGGGGCGAAATAAACTACGAGCAGTACTTC
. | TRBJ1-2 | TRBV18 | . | CASSSTDTTYGYTF | TGTGCCAGCTCATCGACGGACACGACCTATGGCTACACCTTC
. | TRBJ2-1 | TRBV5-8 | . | CASSLRAPYNEQFF | TGTGCCAGCAGCTTGAGAGCACCCTACAATGAGCAGTTCTTC
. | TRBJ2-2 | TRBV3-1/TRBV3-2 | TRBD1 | CASSQRNRGSNTGELFF | TGTGCCAGCAGCCAAAGAAACAGGGGGTCGAACACCGGGGAGCTGTTTTTT
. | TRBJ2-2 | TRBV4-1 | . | CASSPRGAGGKGLKPGELFF | TGCGCCAGCAGCCCAAGGGGGGCAGGGGGAAAGGGACTAAAACCCGGGGAGCTGTTTTTT
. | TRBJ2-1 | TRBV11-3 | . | CASSQNVNEQFF | TGTGCCAGCAGCCAAAATGTCAATGAGCAGTTCTTC
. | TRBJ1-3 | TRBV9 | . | CASSVAPTGAGNTIYF | TGTGCCAGCAGCGTAGCACCTACGGGCGCTGGAAACACCATATATTTT
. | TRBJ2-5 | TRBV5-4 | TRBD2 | CASSSIAGRETQYF | TGTGCCAGCAGCTCTATAGCGGGACGGGAGACCCAGTACTTC
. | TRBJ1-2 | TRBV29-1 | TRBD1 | CSALGTAANYGYTF | TGCAGCGCCCTAGGGACAGCAGCTAACTATGGCTACACCTTC
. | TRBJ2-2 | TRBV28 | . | CASSLGGAGGDTGELFF | TGTGCCAGCAGTTTAGGGGGGGCAGGGGGCGACACCGGGGAGCTGTTTTTT
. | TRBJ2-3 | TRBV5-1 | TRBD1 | CASSKDRGHRDTQYF | TGCGCCAGCAGCAAGGACAGGGGGCATCGCGATACGCAGTATTTT
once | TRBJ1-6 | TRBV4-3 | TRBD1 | CASSLGGQGDSPLHF | TGCGCCAGCAGCCTGGGGGGACAGGGAGACTCACCCCTCCACTTT
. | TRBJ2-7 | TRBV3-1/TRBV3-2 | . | CASSQDRYGQYF | TGTGCCAGCAGCCAAGATAGGTACGGGCAGTACTTC
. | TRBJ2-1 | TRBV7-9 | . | CASSLTEYNEQFF | TGTGCCAGCAGCTTGACAGAGTACAATGAGCAGTTCTTC
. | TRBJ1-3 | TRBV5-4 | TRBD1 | CASKGQGDSGNTIYF | TGTGCCAGCAAGGGACAGGGAGACTCTGGAAACACCATATATTTT
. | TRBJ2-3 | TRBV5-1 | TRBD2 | CASSLGLAASTDTQYF | TGCGCCAGCAGCTTAGGACTAGCGGCTAGCACAGATACGCAGTATTTT
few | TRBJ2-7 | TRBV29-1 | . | CSVVLQGRIYEQYF | TGCAGCGTTGTCTTGCAGGGCCGGATCTACGAGCAGTACTTC
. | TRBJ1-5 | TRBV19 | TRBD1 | CATYSGAGGQPQHF | TGTGCCACGTACTCTGGGGCAGGGGGACAGCCCCAGCATTTT
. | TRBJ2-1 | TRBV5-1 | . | CASSYASGAPRNEQFF | TGCGCCAGCAGCTACGCATCCGGGGCCCCTAGGAATGAGCAGTTCTTC
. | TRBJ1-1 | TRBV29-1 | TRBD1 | CSLDRGRDTEAFF | TGCAGCTTGGACAGGGGTCGAGACACTGAAGCTTTCTTT
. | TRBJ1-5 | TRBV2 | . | CASSFAGISNQPQHF | TGTGCCAGCAGTTTTGCAGGGATTAGCAATCAGCCCCAGCATTTT
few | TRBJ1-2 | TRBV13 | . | CASSTGDNGYTF | TGTGCCAGCAGTACCGGGGACAATGGCTACACCTTC
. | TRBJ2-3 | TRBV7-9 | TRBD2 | CASSFSAGVADTQYF | TGTGCCAGCAGCTTTTCCGCGGGAGTAGCAGATACGCAGTATTTT
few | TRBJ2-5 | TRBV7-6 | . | CASSPAETQYF | TGTGCCAGCAGCCCAGCTGAGACCCAGTACTTC
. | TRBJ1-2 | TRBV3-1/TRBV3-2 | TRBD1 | CASSQTGTGYGYTF | TGTGCCAGCAGCCAAACCGGGACAGGGTATGGCTACACCTTC
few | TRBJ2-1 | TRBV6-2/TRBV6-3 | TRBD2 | CASSGIAGGMRSSYNEQFF | TGTGCCAGCAGTGGAATAGCGGGAGGGATGAGGAGCTCCTACAATGAGCAGTTCTTC
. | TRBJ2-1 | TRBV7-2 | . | CASSSRLYNEQFF | TGTGCCAGCAGCTCCCGACTATACAATGAGCAGTTCTTC
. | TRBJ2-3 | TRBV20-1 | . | CSASVLTDTQYF | TGCAGTGCTAGTGTATTGACAGATACGCAGTATTTT
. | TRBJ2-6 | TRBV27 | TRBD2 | CASSETSGFSGANVLTF | TGTGCCAGCAGTGAGACTAGCGGGTTCTCTGGGGCCAACGTCCTGACTTTC
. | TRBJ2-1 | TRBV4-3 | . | CASSQVWRANNEQFF | TGCGCCAGCAGCCAAGTCTGGCGTGCCAACAATGAGCAGTTCTTC
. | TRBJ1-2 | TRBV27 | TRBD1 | CASSLNRDRVSDGYTF | TGTGCCAGCAGTTTAAACCGGGACAGGGTTTCTGATGGCTACACCTTC
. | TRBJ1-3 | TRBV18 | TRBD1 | CASSPRDRKNTIYF | TGTGCCAGCTCACCCCGGGACAGGAAAAACACCATATATTTT
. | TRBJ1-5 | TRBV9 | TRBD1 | CASSVGTGTNQPQHF | TGTGCCAGCAGCGTTGGGACAGGGACCAATCAGCCCCAGCATTTT
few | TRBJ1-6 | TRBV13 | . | CASSLGEGDSPLHF | TGTGCCAGCAGCTTGGGCGAGGGCGATTCACCCCTCCACTTT
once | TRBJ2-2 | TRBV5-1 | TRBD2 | CASSSLAGAGELFF | TGCGCCAGCAGCTCCCTAGCGGGAGCCGGGGAGCTGTTTTTT
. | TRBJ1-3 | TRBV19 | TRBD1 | CASSSPGQTSGNTIYF | TGTGCCAGTAGTAGCCCGGGACAGACCTCTGGAAACACCATATATTTT
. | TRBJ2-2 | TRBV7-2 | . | CASSLAGEVSGELFF | TGTGCCAGCAGCTTAGCGGGAGAGGTCTCCGGGGAGCTGTTTTTT
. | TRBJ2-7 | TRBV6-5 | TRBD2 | CASSLHSGGGYEQYF | TGTGCCAGCAGCCTCCATTCGGGAGGGGGCTACGAGCAGTACTTC
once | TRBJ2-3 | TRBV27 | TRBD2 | CASSLLAGGPDTQYF | TGTGCCAGCAGTTTATTGGCGGGGGGGCCAGATACGCAGTATTTT
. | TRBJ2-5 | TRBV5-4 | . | CASSTSRGGETQYF | TGTGCCAGCAGCACGTCCCGTGGAGGTGAGACCCAGTACTTC
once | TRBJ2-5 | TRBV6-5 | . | CASSFRVQETQYF | TGTGCCAGCAGTTTTCGGGTCCAAGAGACCCAGTACTTC
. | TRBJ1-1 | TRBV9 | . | CASSALPHRNTEAFF | TGTGCCAGCAGCGCGCTTCCCCACCGAAACACTGAAGCTTTCTTT
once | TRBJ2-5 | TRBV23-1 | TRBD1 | CASSKATGGAGQETQYF | TGCGCCAGCAGTAAGGCGACAGGGGGCGCAGGCCAAGAGACCCAGTACTTC
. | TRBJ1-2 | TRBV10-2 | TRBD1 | CASRRDSHGYTF | TGCGCCAGCAGGAGGGACAGCCATGGCTACACCTTC